The text below deals with one T cell receptor beta chain. This clonotype was counted a few times. What antigen it recognizes has not been identified. No much larger clonotype is one base removed from it; base qualities were not supplied. This specimen belongs to a study of T-cell reconstitution after alpha-beta-depleted transplantation in children (dated by TCRdb to the mid-2010s). With respect to the entire study: Using TCR repertoire profiling, the study quantitatively followed how T-cell immune reconstitution unfolded in children after TCRalphabeta/CD19-depleted allogeneic hematopoietic cell transplantation.

The study at large found these results: In some patients, the high TCRbeta diversity seen at day 60 was put down to recipient T cells and intrathymic progenitors that had survived conditioning. About two months after transplant, the apparently early recovery of alphabetaT-cell counts reportedly depended on just several hundred clones that had expanded rapidly and came from non-depleted graft cells. Over the following months the frequencies of hyperexpanded clones went down, and after one year T-cell counts and TCRbeta diversity were mostly credited to newly produced T cells.

Library preparation used PCR. The sequencer was an Illumina HiSeq 2500. Molecular barcoding was employed in the preparation of TCR libraries, with unique molecular identifiers being used to normalize TCRbeta repertoire quantification. In TCRdb, the public reads were trimmed at Q25 with fastp and aligned with MiXCR, with productive beta chains retained. CDR3 protein duplicates are merged, each entry listing the most common genes and DNA. For this sample the table gives 500,000 to 750,000 distinct CDR3 sequences, of which 20% to 30% were detected only once. The ten largest make up about 35% of the sample. This specimen's treatment or condition label, per the study, means: allogeneic hematopoietic cell transplantation with graft depleted of TCRalphabeta T cells and CD19 B cells. The children who served as transplant recipients had been given grafts of TCRalphabeta/CD19-depleted allogeneic hematopoietic cells.

From the cysteine up to the phenylalanine, the CDR3 has a length of 14 residues. Only the CDR3 region is kept as DNA, spanning 42 bases read in frame from base 1. Looking up the germline V gene yields CDR1 WSHSY and CDR2 SAAADI. V and J are truncated by 4 bases and 3 bases respectively, leaving an intervening sequence of 13 bases. Here the sequenced sample was PBMCs, taken before TCRalphabeta/CD19-depleted stem cell transplant. This chain joins TRBV10-2 to TRBJ2-7, with TRBD2 perhaps the D gene, on 5 matching bases. The TCR was taken from a boy under two years old with Wiskott-Aldrich syndrome, due to receive a stem cell transplant. The CDR3 reads CASSALTSFYEQYF. The bases read TGCGCCAGCAGTGCCTTAACTAGTTTCTACGAGCAGTACTTC.